This T cell receptor beta chain derives from a study of identical twins (dated by TCRdb to the mid-2010s). With regard to the full study: To test whether fetal clonotypes persist, this study deep-sequenced TCR alpha and beta repertoires from monozygotic twins, from unrelated adults of various ages, and from cord blood. To rule out contamination, the twin experiments were replicated at different times with different library preparation protocols.

The study at large found these results: Compared with coincidental sharing between unrelated individuals, out-of-frame TCR alpha sequences shared between twins showed an excess of sequences with low generation probability. Fewer insertions were carried by abundant cord blood beta clonotypes; a weaker similar trend was observed in young adult naive repertoires, while no such trend was observed in memory repertoires. The excess sharing between twins in beta out-of-frame sequences was weaker because fewer shared sequences reduced the signal-to-noise ratio. Recombination models systematically underestimated out-of-frame TCR alpha sharing in monozygotic twins but agreed with sharing between unrelated individuals. Because the same donors could not be followed over many years, conclusions were based on cross-sectional statistical analysis. Zero-insertion analyses could be partly confounded by invariant T cells such as MAIT and iNKT, though diverse VJ usage argued against such confounding for most clonotypes.

The CDR3 starts with the cysteine, ends with the phenylalanine, and has 12 residues. Only the CDR3 DNA is retained, 36 bases long and in frame from the first base. As encoded in the germline V gene (reference sequence), CDR1 is DFQATT while CDR2 is SNEGSKA. V is reduced by 3 bases and J by 3 bases, leaving a spacing of 8 bases between them. Library creation used 5' RACE. The data were produced on an Illumina HiSeq 2000. A universal primer binding site was added through template switching, and the final cDNA carried a unique molecular identifier so that TCR cDNA molecules could be counted accurately. Specific primers in the conserved constant-segment region were used to synthesize first-strand cDNA for the TCR alpha and beta chains. To control for contamination, every cDNA library was double barcoded, receiving both a SMART-Mk sample barcode and Illumina barcodes. Two successive PCR steps introduced TruSeq adapter sequences along with Illumina sample barcodes. TCR alpha and beta cDNA libraries were sequenced on the Illumina HiSeq platform with custom primers. For the original study's pipeline: Raw reads were processed with MiGEC to extract unique molecular identifiers, and MiXCR was used to determine CDR3 positions. For each individual, recombination models were inferred using an EM algorithm with the repgenHMM and IGoR tools. The tcR package in R was used for shared clonotype analysis, with sharing normalized by the product of cloneset sizes. To study raw recombination without the effects of thymic and clonal selection, out-of-frame nonproductive sequences were analyzed. In TCRdb, the public reads were trimmed at Q25 with fastp and aligned with MiXCR, with productive beta chains retained. Rows merge per CDR3 protein into single entries with the most common DNA and genes. It is TCRdb's table, rather than the study itself, that gives the V and J calls and clone size. The sample includes 420,000 or so distinct CDR3 sequences, with under 20% observed a single time. The ten largest clones add up to 9% to 15% of the sample.

Every donor was a healthy Caucasian. Three unrelated non-twin adults were also sequenced: a male aged 18 to 30, a male aged 50 to 60 and a female aged 50 to 60. Using Miltenyi CD45RO+ enrichment and human naive T-cell isolation kits, memory (CD45RO+) and naive T cells were isolated from PBMC. This clonotype appeared a few times. Its antigen is unknown. The record has no base qualities; no much larger clone is one base away. Recombination linked TRBV20-1 to TRBJ1-2; a tentative D match to TRBD1 spans 5 bases. The TCR originated in a man aged 50-59 years in good health. Sequenced input: naive T cells sorted from blood. The sample's cell subset or site label is to be understood as: cells isolated with a human naive T-cell isolation kit. The DNA sequence is as follows: TGCAGTGCTAGGAGGGGCTACTATGGCTACACCTTC. Its protein reads: CSARRGYYGYTF.